Each of the 32 T cell receptor beta chains below was sequenced from the same sample in a study of blood T cell repertoires in COVID-19. TCRdb's copy holds only in-frame clones and misses some; the assay was immunoSEQ multiplex PCR. The sample lists approximately 140,000 clones, approximately 79% seen once, with approximately 2.4% in the top ten. The sample taken for sequencing was PBMCs or T cells enriched from blood (not recorded which). The receptors originated from a man in his forties with acute COVID-19.

The chain joins TRBV28 to TRBJ1-4; 7 bases match TRBD1. Germline-derived CDR1 and CDR2 are MDHEN and SYDVKM. Losses at the gene ends were 6 bases for V and 5 bases for J; bases not matched to a gene: 6. The CDR3 totals 14 residues. CDR3 in amino acids: CASSSGQPNEKLFF. CDR3 DNA sequence: TGTGCCAGCAGCTCGGGACAGCCAAATGAAAAACTGTTTTTT. The variable domain in full, completed from reference TRBV28 and TRBJ1-4, reads DVKVTQSSRYLVKRTGEKVFLECVQDMDHENMFWYRQDPGLGLRLIYFSYDVKMKEKGDIPEGYSVSREKKERFSLILESASTNQTSMYLCASSSGQPNEKLFFGSGTQLSVL.

This sequence joins TRBV19 and TRBJ2-5; a weak D match, TRBD1 (6 bases). There are 15 residues in the CDR3. V gave up 6 bases and J gave up 2 bases, with 16 bases separating them. Germline V lookup: CDR1 LNHDA, CDR2 SQIVND (reference sequence). In nucleotides, the CDR3 is TGTGCCAGTAGCTTCCGGACAGCTTTTCAAGAGACCCAGTACTTC. Amino acid sequence: CASSFRTAFQETQYF.

Here the CDR3 DNA reads TGTGCCAGCCTTTACTGGACCGAGGGAACTGAGCAGTTCTTC. Protein: CASLYWTEGTEQFF. V gene TRBV2 combines with J gene TRBJ2-1, with D possibly TRBD2 on 5 matching bases. CDR3 length equals 14 residues. The ends were cut back, 8 bases at V and 9 bases at J, with 20 bases in the middle. Germline V gene data show CDR1 as SNHLY and CDR2 as FYNNEI. Drawing the rest from reference TRBV2 and TRBJ2-1, the complete variable domain is EPEVTQTPSHQVTQMGQEVILRCVPISNHLYFYWYRQILGQKVEFLVSFYNNEISEKSEIFDDQFSVERPDGSNFTLKIRSTKLEDSAMYFCASLYWTEGTEQFFGPGTRLTVL.

The rearrangement joins TRBV3-1 (or the pseudogene TRBV3-2) to TRBJ2-1; D call uncertain. The CDR3 sequence is 13 residues long. Germline V gives CDR1 LGHDT, CDR2 YNNKEL (reference sequence). Trimming cost V 0 bases and J 5 bases, with 5 bases left between them. Here the CDR3 reads CASSQDRDNEQFF. The CDR3 DNA sequence: TGTGCCAGCAGCCAAGATCGGGACAATGAGCAGTTCTTC.

This chain joins TRBV3-1 (or the pseudogene TRBV3-2) and TRBJ2-1; D is ambiguous. The V end was cut by 4 bases, the J end by 6 bases, with 13 bases between. The CDR3 consists of 14 residues. Germline V CDR1 and CDR2: LGHDT, YNNKEL (reference sequence). CDR3 nucleotides: TGTGCCAGCAGCCCCTACGGTACTGCCAATGAGCAGTTCTTC. Its translation: CASSPYGTANEQFF.

The V gene is TRBV11-3, the J gene TRBJ2-7, with unresolved D. Germline V gene data show CDR1 as SGHNT and CDR2 as YENEEA. The CDR3 sequence is 14 residues long. Trimming shortened V by 5 bases and J by 0 bases, and 11 bases separated the two germline ends. The DNA for the CDR3 is TGTGCCAGCAGCCCCTACGGTGGCTCCTACGAGCAGTACTTC. This translates into CASSPYGGSYEQYF.

The chain recombines TRBV6-5 with TRBJ2-3, with unresolved D. CDR1 and CDR2 (germline): MNHEY, SVGAGI. V lost 5 bases, J lost 3 bases, and 12 bases lay in between. The CDR3 sequence is 14 residues long. CDR3 DNA: TGTGCCAGCAGTCCCTTCCACCAGACAGATACGCAGTATTTT. As protein: CASSPFHQTDTQYF.

This clone has just one count. V and J are TRBV7-8 and TRBJ2-5; D gene unclear. CDR1 is SGHVS and CDR2 is FQNEAQ in the germline V gene. Trimming removed 5 bases at V and 2 bases at J, with 3 bases between. The CDR3 loop spans 11 amino acids. DNA for the CDR3: TGTGCCAGCAGCCCACAAGAGACCCAGTACTTC. It translates to CASSPQETQYF.

This chain joins TRBV28 and TRBJ2-1; 7 nucleotides align to TRBD1. Germline V CDR1 and CDR2: MDHEN, SYDVKM. The ends lost 6 bases at V and 4 bases at J; junction bases unmatched: 9. CDR3 size: 15 residues. The chain's CDR3 is CASSRRQGLYNEQFF. CDR3 nucleotides: TGTGCCAGCAGCCGCAGACAGGGCCTTTACAATGAGCAGTTCTTC.

V gene TRBV7-2 combines with J gene TRBJ2-7; D is perhaps TRBD2 (6 bases). With 5 bases removed from V and 1 base from J, the gap between germline ends came to 12 bases. This CDR3 is built from 14 residues. Germline CDR1 and CDR2: SGHTA and FQGNSA. The CDR3 DNA reads TGTGCCAGCAGCCCGGACTACCGTTCCTACGAGCAGTACTTC. This gives the protein CASSPDYRSYEQYF.

V and J are TRBV30 and TRBJ2-3, with TRBD1 matching over 10 bases. Germline CDR1 reads GTSNPN; CDR2 reads SVGIG (reference sequence). After removal of 8 bases from V and 1 base from J, the junction contained 9 bases not matched to a gene. The CDR3 contains 15 residues. The CDR3 bases are TGTGCCGGCAAGAGCGGGACAGGGGGCACAGATACGCAGTATTTT. This translates into CAGKSGTGGTDTQYF.

This clone was recorded only once. V is TRBV5-1 and J is TRBJ1-2; 7 nucleotides line up with TRBD1. The junction had 11 bases not matched to a gene; V was cut back by 4 bases and J by 11 bases. The CDR3 length is 13 residues. CDR1 is SGHRS, CDR2 YFSETQ, per germline. DNA for the CDR3: TGCGCCAGCAGCCCCGGACAGGAGCCACGATACACCTTC. Its protein is CASSPGQEPRYTF.

The chain carries TRBV3-1 (or the pseudogene TRBV3-2) and TRBJ1-2; tentative D call: TRBD1 (5 bases). V lost 1 base and J lost 1, with 10 bases in between. This CDR3 is 15 amino acids long. CDR1 is LGHDT, CDR2 YNNKEL, per germline (reference sequence). CDR3 in amino acids: CASSQVGRRNYGYTF. In nucleotides, the CDR3 is TGTGCCAGCAGCCAAGTGGGGCGCCGTAACTATGGCTACACCTTC.

There are a few counts of this clone. The J gene is TRBJ1-6, the V gene TRBV4-2; 9 bases align to TRBD1. The CDR3 length is 14 residues. V trimming: 5 bases; J trimming: 10 bases; junction bases outside the gene matches: 6. Germline CDR1 reads LGHNA; CDR2 reads YNFKEQ. The chain's CDR3 is CASSVQGAGSPLHF. DNA of the CDR3: TGTGCCAGCAGCGTACAGGGGGCCGGGTCACCCCTCCACTTT.

This chain connects TRBV3-1 (or the pseudogene TRBV3-2) to TRBJ2-1, with 7 bases lining up with TRBD2. Germline V gene lookup returns CDR1 LGHDT and CDR2 YNNKEL (reference sequence). The CDR3 runs 16 residues. The trim removed 3 bases at V and 7 bases at J, leaving 12 bases unmatched. The CDR3 sequence: CASSQWRAGEGNEQFF. The CDR3 DNA reads as TGTGCCAGCAGCCAGTGGCGCGCGGGAGAGGGGAATGAGCAGTTCTTC.

J is TRBJ2-3 and V is TRBV4-1, with D maybe TRBD2 (5 bases). This CDR3 region has 16 residues. The germline CDR1 and CDR2 sequences are MGHRA and YSYEKL. Trimming took off 1 base at V and 2 bases at J, with 13 bases between the two ends. The chain's CDR3 is CASSQGPAAATDTQYF. CDR3 DNA sequence: TGCGCCAGCAGCCAAGGCCCAGCGGCGGCCACAGATACGCAGTATTTT.

V and J are TRBV5-1 and TRBJ1-1; D not certain. V gave up 0 bases and J gave up 3 bases, with 15 bases separating them. In germline, CDR1 is SGHRS, CDR2 YFSETQ. This CDR3 has 16 amino acids. The CDR3 spells CASSLEGLTKDTEAFF. As DNA, the CDR3 is TGCGCCAGCAGCTTGGAAGGACTCACGAAGGACACTGAAGCTTTCTTT.

The chain uses TRBV9 and TRBJ2-7; 7 bases line up with TRBD1. Per germline, CDR1 SGDLS and CDR2 YYNGEE. This CDR3 is built from 17 residues. The V segment lost 3 bases and the J segment 4 bases; nucleotides outside the gene matches: 16. CDR3 sequence (DNA): TGTGCCAGCAGCGCCATGAGGGTAAGGGGGCGCAAGTACGAGCAGTACTTC. This translates into CASSAMRVRGRKYEQYF.

This clone was found a few times. The rearrangement links TRBV6-6 to TRBJ1-4, with TRBD1 as a possible D gene (6 bases). CDR3 length equals 20 residues. Per the germline V gene, CDR1 is MNHNY and CDR2 is SVGAGI (reference sequence). Trimming cost V 5 bases and J 4 bases, with 29 bases left between them. The CDR3 loop is CASSPITGFGAKTDNEKLFF. As DNA, the CDR3 is TGTGCCAGCAGTCCTATAACAGGGTTTGGAGCGAAAACTGATAATGAAAAACTGTTTTTT.

The CDR3 DNA follows: TGTGCCAGCAGCGTCTCCGGGACAGAAAACTATGGCTACACCTTC. Translated, it gives CASSVSGTENYGYTF. The J gene is TRBJ1-2, the V gene TRBV9; 7 bases fit TRBD1. V dropped 2 bases and J dropped 2; count of bases not matched to a gene: 6. In germline, CDR1 is SGDLS, CDR2 YYNGEE. The CDR3 runs to 15 residues.

CDR3 residues: CASNVRGDTEAFF. Written as DNA, the CDR3 is TGTGCCAGTAACGTAAGGGGCGACACTGAAGCTTTCTTT. The rearrangement uses TRBV19 and TRBJ1-1, with D possibly TRBD1 on 5 matching bases. The CDR3 sequence is 13 residues long. Germline-derived CDR1 and CDR2 are LNHDA and SQIVND (reference sequence). V gave up 7 bases and J gave up 3 bases, with 12 bases separating them.

CDR3 sequence: CASSPGQGAGGEQYF. The CDR3 region has the DNA TGTGCCAGCAGCCCCGGACAGGGTGCAGGTGGCGAGCAGTACTTC. The chain links TRBV6-2 or TRBV6-3 to TRBJ2-7; 8 bases agree with TRBD1. The germline V gene has CDR1 MNHEY and CDR2 SVGEGT. The CDR3 is 15 amino acids. The J segment lost 6 bases and the V segment lost 6 bases, leaving 13 bases of the junction unmatched.

Written as DNA, the CDR3 is TGTGCCAGCAGTGATTCCGGGACAGAAGAGACCCAGTACTTC. Its translation: CASSDSGTEETQYF. V is TRBV6-1 and J is TRBJ2-5, with 7 bases aligning to TRBD1. The V and J ends lost 3 bases and 3 bases, in that order; junction bases with no gene match: 4. The germline gives CDR1 MNHNS, CDR2 SASEGT. The CDR3 spans 14 residues.

The CDR3 reads CASSRDGSMNTEAFF. CDR3 DNA: TGCGCCAGCAGCCGGGACGGGAGCATGAACACTGAAGCTTTCTTT. The chain carries TRBV5-1 and TRBJ1-1; perhaps TRBD1 as D (5 bases). Germline V lookup: CDR1 SGHRS, CDR2 YFSETQ. CDR3 size: 15 residues. V was trimmed by 4 bases and J by 0 bases, leaving 13 bases between them.

This clone appeared a single time. CDR3 sequence reads: CASSLWDSYNEQFF. CDR3 bases: TGCGCCAGCAGCTTGTGGGACTCTTACAATGAGCAGTTCTTC. This rearrangement joins TRBV5-1 to TRBJ2-1, with D possibly TRBD2 on 6 matching bases. Trimming stripped 1 base from V and 4 bases from J, with 9 bases between. CDR3 length equals 14 residues. From germline, CDR1 is SGHRS and CDR2 YFSETQ. Combining the CDR3 with reference TRBV5-1 and TRBJ2-1 gives the whole variable domain KAGVTQTPRYLIKTRGQQVTLSCSPISGHRSVSWYQQTPGQGLQFLFEYFSETQRNKGNFPGRFSGRQFSNSRSEMNVSTLELGDSALYLCASSLWDSYNEQFFGPGTRLTVL.

In this sample, this clone turned up once. The chain employs TRBV7-2 and TRBJ2-3, with TRBD2 identical over 8 bases. From germline, CDR1 is SGHTA and CDR2 FQGNSA. This CDR3 has 17 residues. V shed 1 base, J shed 0 bases, and the junction held 6 bases outside the gene matches. CDR3 nucleotides: TGTGCCAGCAGCTTAGTCCTAGCGGGTCCTAGCACAGATACGCAGTATTTT. This gives the protein CASSLVLAGPSTDTQYF.

This clone turned up a few times. The rearrangement uses TRBV6-5 and TRBJ1-5; 8 bases are shared with TRBD1. Germline lookup yields CDR1 MNHEY and CDR2 SVGAGI. The CDR3 is 14 residues long. J lost 8 bases, V lost 7 bases, and 10 bases had no gene match. CDR3 residues: CASTRGQGGEPQHF. CDR3 DNA: TGTGCCAGCACTAGAGGACAGGGAGGAGAGCCCCAGCATTTT.

This chain connects TRBV24-1 to TRBJ2-1; D not resolved. This CDR3 spans 17 amino acids. Trimming took 3 bases from V and 2 from J, leaving 16 bases between them. Germline CDR1 and CDR2: KGHDR and SFDVKD. CDR3 nucleotide sequence: TGTGCCACCAGTGATCCCGGAACGAGAGAGGCCTACAATGAGCAGTTCTTC. It translates to CATSDPGTREAYNEQFF.

The rearrangement links TRBV27 to TRBJ1-6; 8 nucleotides agree with TRBD1. This CDR3 spans 14 amino acids. Germline CDR1 reads MNHEY; CDR2 reads SMNVEV (reference sequence). With 5 bases clipped from V and 10 bases from J, the junction kept 7 bases outside the gene matches. The CDR3 is CASSLRRGRSPLHF. The CDR3 DNA sequence: TGTGCCAGCAGTCTTCGCAGGGGGCGATCACCCCTCCACTTT.

The genes are TRBV30 and TRBJ1-1, with D perhaps TRBD1 (5 bases). The CDR3 contains 16 residues. V was shortened by 1 base and J by 7 bases, with 22 bases between the two germline ends. CDR1 and CDR2 (germline): GTSNPN, SVGIG (reference sequence). The CDR3 loop reads CAWSDRDYRNFYEAFF. CDR3 DNA sequence: TGTGCCTGGAGTGACCGGGACTACCGGAACTTTTATGAAGCTTTCTTT.

The rearrangement uses TRBV9 and TRBJ2-1; 8 nucleotides align to TRBD2. The CDR3 sequence is 15 residues long. The germline CDR1 and CDR2 sequences are SGDLS and YYNGEE. Unmatched junction bases numbered 5, after V lost 0 bases and J lost 6 bases. This chain's CDR3 is CASSVGAGEGNEQFF. In DNA form, the CDR3 reads TGTGCCAGCAGCGTAGGAGCGGGAGAAGGCAATGAGCAGTTCTTC.

The rearrangement links TRBV23-1 to TRBJ2-5, with D tentatively TRBD2 (6 bases). TRBV23-1 is known as an ORF, though its function is uncertain. This CDR3 region has 13 residues. V gave up 1 base and J gave up 4 bases, with 7 bases separating them. The CDR3 is CASSQLEGETQYF. The CDR3 DNA is TGCGCCAGCAGTCAATTGGAGGGAGAGACCCAGTACTTC.